The clone carrying this T cell receptor (beta chain) was seen once. The data derive from a study of blood T cell repertoires in COVID-19. On the study more broadly: Samples of COVID-19 (acute and convalescent) were obtained from the United States, Italy and Spain.

Authors' processing steps: Amplified reference gene primers provided the basis for estimating nucleated cell counts. Repertoires were generated with immunoSEQ multiplex PCR, while TCRdb's copy carries only in-frame clones and drops some. V, J and clone size are taken as reported in that table, and D and trimming were inferred from the DNA itself. The sample has approximately 210,000 clones; around four fifths are singletons. V was shortened by 5 bases and J by 3 bases, with 8 bases between the two germline ends. This CDR3 has 13 amino acids. Germline assignment: CDR1 SGHTA and CDR2 FQGTGA. The chain combines TRBV7-3 with TRBJ1-3; a possible D gene is TRBD1 (5 bases). The clonotype originates from a woman between 50 and 59 years old with acute or convalescent COVID-19. The sample was peripheral blood. CDR3 sequence reads: CASSPDSGNTIYF. CDR3 nucleotide sequence: TGTGCCAGCAGCCCCGACAGTGGAAACACCATATATTTT.